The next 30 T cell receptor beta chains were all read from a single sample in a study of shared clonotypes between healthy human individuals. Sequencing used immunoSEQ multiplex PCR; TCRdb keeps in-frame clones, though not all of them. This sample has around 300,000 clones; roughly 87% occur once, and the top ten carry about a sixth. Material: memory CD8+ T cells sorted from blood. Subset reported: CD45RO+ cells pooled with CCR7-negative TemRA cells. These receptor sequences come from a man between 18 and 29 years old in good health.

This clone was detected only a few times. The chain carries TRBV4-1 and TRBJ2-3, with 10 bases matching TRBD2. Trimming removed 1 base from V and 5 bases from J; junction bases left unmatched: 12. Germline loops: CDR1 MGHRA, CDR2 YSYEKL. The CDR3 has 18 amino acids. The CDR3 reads CASSQGPGERGGKDTQYF. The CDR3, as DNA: TGCGCCAGCAGCCAAGGTCCCGGGGAGCGGGGGGGCAAAGATACGCAGTATTTT.

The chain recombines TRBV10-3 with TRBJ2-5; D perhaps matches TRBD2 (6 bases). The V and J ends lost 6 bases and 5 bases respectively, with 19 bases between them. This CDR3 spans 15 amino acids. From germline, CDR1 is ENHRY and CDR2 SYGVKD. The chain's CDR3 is CAIRNGIPGEETQYF. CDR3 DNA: TGTGCCATCAGAAATGGGATTCCGGGGGAGGAGACCCAGTACTTC.

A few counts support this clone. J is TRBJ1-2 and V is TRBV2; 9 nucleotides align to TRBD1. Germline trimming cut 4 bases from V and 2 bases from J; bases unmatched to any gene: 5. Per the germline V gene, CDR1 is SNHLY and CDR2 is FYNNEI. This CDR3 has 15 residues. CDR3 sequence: CASSGWTGENYGYTF. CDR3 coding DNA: TGTGCCAGCAGTGGTTGGACAGGGGAGAACTATGGCTACACCTTC.

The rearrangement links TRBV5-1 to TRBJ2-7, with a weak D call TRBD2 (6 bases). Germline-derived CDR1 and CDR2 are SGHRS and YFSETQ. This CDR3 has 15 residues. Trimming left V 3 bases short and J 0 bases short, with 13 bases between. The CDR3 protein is CASSYAGTGSYEQYF. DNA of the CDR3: TGCGCCAGCAGCTATGCCGGGACTGGCTCCTACGAGCAGTACTTC.

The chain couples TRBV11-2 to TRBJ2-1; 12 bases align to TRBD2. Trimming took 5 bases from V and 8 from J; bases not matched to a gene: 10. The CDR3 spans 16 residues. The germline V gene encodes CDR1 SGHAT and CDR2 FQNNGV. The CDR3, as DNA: TGTGCCAGCAGCCCTAATAGGCCTAGCGGGAGGGATGAGCAGTTCTTC. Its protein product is CASSPNRPSGRDEQFF.

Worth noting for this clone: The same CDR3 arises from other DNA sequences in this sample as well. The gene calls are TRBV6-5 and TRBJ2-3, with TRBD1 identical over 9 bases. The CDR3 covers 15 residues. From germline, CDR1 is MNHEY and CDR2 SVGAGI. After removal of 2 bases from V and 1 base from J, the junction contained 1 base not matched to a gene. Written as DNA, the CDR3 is TGTGCCAGCAGTTACAGGACAGGGGGCACAGATACGCAGTATTTT. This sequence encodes CASSYRTGGTDTQYF.

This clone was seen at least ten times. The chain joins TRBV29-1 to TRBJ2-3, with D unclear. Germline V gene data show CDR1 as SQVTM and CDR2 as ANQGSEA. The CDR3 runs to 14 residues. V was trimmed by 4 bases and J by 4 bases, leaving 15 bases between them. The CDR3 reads CSVVPVDLADTQYF. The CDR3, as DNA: TGCAGCGTTGTTCCCGTCGACTTGGCAGATACGCAGTATTTT.

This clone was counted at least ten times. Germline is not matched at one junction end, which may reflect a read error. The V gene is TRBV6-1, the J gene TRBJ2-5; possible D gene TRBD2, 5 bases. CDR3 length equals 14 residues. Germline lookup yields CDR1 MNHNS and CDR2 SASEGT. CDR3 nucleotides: TGTGCCAGTAGTGACTTGGCGGGCCAAGAGACCCAGTACTTC. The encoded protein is CASSDLAGQETQYF.

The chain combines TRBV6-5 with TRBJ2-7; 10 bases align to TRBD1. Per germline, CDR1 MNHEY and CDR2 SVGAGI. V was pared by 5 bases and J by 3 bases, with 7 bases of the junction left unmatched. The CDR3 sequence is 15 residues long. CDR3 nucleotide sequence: TGTGCCAGCAGTCCCTCCGGGACAGGGGTCTACGAGCAGTACTTC. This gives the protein CASSPSGTGVYEQYF.

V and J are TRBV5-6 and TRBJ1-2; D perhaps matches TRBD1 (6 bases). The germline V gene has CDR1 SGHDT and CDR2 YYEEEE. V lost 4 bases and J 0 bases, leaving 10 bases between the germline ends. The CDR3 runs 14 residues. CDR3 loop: CASSGWGPNYGYTF. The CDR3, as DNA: TGTGCCAGCAGCGGATGGGGGCCTAACTATGGCTACACCTTC.

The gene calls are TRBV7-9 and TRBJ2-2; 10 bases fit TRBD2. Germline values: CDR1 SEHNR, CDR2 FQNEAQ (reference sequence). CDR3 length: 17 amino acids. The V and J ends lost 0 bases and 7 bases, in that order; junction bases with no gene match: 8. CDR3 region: CASSLAPPLAGDGELFF. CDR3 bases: TGTGCCAGCAGCTTAGCCCCACCTCTAGCGGGAGACGGGGAGCTGTTTTTT.

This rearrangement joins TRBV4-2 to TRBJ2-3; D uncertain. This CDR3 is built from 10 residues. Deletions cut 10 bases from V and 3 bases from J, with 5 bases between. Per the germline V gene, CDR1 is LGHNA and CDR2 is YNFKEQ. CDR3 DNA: TGTGCCATCCTAACAGATACGCAGTATTTT. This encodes CAILTDTQYF.

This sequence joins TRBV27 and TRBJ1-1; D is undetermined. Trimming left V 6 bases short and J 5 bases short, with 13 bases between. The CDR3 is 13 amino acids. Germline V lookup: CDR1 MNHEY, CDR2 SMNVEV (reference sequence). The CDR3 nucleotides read TGTGCCAGCAGCACATCACAGTGGACTGAAGCTTTCTTT. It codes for CASSTSQWTEAFF.

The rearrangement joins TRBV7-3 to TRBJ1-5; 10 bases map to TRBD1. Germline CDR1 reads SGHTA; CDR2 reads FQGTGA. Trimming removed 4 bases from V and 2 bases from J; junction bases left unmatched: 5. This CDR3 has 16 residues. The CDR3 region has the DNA TGTGCCAGCAGCTGCCGGACAGGGGGAGGCAATCAGCCCCAGCATTTT. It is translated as CASSCRTGGGNQPQHF.

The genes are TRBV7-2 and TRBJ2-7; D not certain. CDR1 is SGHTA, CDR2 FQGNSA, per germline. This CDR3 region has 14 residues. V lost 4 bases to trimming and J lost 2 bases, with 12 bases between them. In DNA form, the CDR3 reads TGTGCCAGCAGCTCGACTCTCGGCCCCTACGAGCAGTACTTC. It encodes CASSSTLGPYEQYF. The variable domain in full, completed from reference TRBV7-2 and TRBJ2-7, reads GAGVSQSPSNKVTEKGKDVELRCDPISGHTALYWYRQSLGQGLEFLIYFQGNSAPDKSGLPSDRFSAERTGGSVSTLTIQRTQQEDSAVYLCASSSTLGPYEQYFGPGTRLTVT.

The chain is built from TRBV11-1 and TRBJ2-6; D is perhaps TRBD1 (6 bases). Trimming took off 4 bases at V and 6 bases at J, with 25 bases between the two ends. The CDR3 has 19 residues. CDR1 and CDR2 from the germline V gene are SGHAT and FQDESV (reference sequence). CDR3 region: CASSYGPGQILWEANVLTF. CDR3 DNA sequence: TGTGCCAGCAGCTACGGACCGGGACAAATACTCTGGGAGGCCAACGTCCTGACTTTC.

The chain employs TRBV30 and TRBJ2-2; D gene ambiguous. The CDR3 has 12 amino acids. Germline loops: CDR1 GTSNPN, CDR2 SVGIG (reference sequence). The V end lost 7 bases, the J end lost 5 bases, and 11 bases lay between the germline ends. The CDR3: CALGWGTGELFF. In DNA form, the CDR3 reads TGTGCCTTGGGGTGGGGTACCGGGGAGCTGTTTTTT. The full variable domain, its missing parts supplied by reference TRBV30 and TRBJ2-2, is SQTIHQWPATLVQPVGSPLSLECTVEGTSNPNLYWYRQAAGRGLQLLFYSVGIGQISSEVPQNLSASRPQDRQFILSSKKLLLSDSGFYLCALGWGTGELFFGEGSRLTVL.

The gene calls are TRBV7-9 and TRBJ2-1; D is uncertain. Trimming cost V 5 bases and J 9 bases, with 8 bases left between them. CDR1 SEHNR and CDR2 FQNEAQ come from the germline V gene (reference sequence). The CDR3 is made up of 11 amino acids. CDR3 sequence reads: CASSHLGEQFF. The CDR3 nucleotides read TGTGCCAGCAGCCATTTGGGTGAGCAGTTCTTC.

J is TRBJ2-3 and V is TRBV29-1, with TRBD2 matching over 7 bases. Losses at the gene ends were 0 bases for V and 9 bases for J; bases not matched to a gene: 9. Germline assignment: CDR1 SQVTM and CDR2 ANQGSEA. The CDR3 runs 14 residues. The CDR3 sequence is CSVEDYGGRATQYF. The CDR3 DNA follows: TGCAGCGTTGAAGATTACGGAGGGAGGGCGACGCAGTATTTT.

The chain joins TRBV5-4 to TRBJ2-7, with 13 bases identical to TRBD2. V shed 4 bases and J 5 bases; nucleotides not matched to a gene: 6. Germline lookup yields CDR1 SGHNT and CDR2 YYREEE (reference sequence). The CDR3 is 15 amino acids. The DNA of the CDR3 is TGTGCCAGCAGCCCTCGGACTAGCGGGAGTAACGAGCAGTACTTC. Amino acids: CASSPRTSGSNEQYF.

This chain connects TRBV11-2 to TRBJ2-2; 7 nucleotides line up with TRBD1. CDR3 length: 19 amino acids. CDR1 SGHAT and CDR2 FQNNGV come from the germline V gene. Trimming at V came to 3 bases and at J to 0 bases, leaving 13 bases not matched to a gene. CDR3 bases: TGTGCCAGCAGCTTGAAAAGGGGGCGGTTATCCGCGAACACCGGGGAGCTGTTTTTT. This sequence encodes CASSLKRGRLSANTGELFF.

DNA for the CDR3: TGTGCCAGCAGTTTGGGTCCTTCCTACGAGCAGTACTTC. Translated, it gives CASSLGPSYEQYF. The chain uses TRBV6-1 and TRBJ2-7; D remains ambiguous. Between the trimmed V and J ends, which lost 5 bases and 1 base, there was a span of 9 bases. Germline V CDR1 and CDR2: MNHNS, SASEGT. This CDR3 contains 13 residues.

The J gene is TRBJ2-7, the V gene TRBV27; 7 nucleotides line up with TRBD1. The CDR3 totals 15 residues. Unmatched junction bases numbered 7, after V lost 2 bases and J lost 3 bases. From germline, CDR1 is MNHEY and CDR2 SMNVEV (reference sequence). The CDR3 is CASSLSRQGRYEQYF. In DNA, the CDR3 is TGTGCCAGCAGTTTAAGTCGACAGGGCCGCTACGAGCAGTACTTC.

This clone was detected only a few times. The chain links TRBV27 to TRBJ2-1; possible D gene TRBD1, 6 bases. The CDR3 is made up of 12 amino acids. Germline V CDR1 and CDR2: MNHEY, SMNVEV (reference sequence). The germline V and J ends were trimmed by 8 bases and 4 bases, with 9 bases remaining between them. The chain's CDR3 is CASEDSYNEQFF. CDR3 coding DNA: TGTGCCAGCGAGGACAGTTACAATGAGCAGTTCTTC.

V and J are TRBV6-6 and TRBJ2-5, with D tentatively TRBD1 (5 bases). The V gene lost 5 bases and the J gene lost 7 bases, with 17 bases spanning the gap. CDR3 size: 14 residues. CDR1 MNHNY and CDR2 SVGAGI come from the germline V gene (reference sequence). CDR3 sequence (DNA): TGTGCCAGCAGTGCAACGGCAGGGATCGGGACCCAGTACTTC. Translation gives CASSATAGIGTQYF.

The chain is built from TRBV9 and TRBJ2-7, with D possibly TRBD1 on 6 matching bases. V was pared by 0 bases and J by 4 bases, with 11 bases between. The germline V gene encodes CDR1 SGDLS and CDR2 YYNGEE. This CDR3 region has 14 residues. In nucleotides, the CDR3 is TGTGCCAGCAGCGTAGAGGACAGCTATTACGAGCAGTACTTC. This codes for CASSVEDSYYEQYF.

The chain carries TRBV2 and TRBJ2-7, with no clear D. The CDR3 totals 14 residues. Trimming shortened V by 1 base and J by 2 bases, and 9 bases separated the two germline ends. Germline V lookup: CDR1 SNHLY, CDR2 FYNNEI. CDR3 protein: CASSEGRTTYEQYF. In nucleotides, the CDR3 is TGTGCCAGCAGTGAAGGCAGGACGACCTACGAGCAGTACTTC.

In DNA form, the CDR3 reads TGTGCCAGCAGCCTCGTGGGGGGAGGAAGAGAGGGGCCCTACGAGCAGTACTTC. Residues: CASSLVGGGREGPYEQYF. This chain uses TRBV7-9 with TRBJ2-7, with a possible D match to TRBD2 (6 bases). The CDR3 loop spans 18 amino acids. CDR1 and CDR2 from the germline V gene are SEHNR and FQNEAQ (reference sequence). V was trimmed by 5 bases and J by 2 bases, leaving 25 bases between them.

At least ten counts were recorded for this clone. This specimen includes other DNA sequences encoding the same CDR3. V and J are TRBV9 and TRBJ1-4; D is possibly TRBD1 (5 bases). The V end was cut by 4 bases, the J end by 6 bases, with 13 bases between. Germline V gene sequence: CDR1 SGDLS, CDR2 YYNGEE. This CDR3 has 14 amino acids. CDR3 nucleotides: TGTGCCAGCAGCTCCTCCGACAGCCATGAAAAACTGTTTTTT. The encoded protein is CASSSSDSHEKLFF.

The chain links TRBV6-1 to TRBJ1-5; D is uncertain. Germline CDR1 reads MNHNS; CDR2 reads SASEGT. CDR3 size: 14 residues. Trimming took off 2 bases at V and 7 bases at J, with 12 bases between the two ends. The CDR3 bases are TGTGCCAGCAGTGAACGGGCCGTGGGCCAGCCCCAGCATTTT. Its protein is CASSERAVGQPQHF.